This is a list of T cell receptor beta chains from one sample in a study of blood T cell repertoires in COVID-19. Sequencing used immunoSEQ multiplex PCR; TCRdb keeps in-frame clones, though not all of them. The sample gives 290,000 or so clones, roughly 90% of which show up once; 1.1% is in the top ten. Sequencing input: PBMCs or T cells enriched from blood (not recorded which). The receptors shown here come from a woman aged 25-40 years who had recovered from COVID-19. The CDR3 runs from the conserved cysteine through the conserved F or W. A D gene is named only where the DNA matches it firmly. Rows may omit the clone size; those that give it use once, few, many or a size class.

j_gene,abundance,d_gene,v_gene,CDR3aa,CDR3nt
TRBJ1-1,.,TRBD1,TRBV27,CASSFRDRGFAFF,TGTGCCAGCAGTTTCCGGGACAGGGGATTCGCTTTCTTT
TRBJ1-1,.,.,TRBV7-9,CASSLKEGTEAFF,TGTGCCAGCAGCTTAAAAGAGGGCACTGAAGCTTTCTTT
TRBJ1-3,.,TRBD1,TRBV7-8,CASSSTGFRSGNTIYF,TGTGCCAGCAGCTCGACAGGGTTTCGCTCTGGAAACACCATATATTTT
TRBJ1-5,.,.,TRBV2,CASSEWESNQPQHF,TGTGCCAGCAGTGAATGGGAGAGCAATCAGCCCCAGCATTTT
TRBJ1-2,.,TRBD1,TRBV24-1,CATSNRGLDYGYTF,TGTGCCACCAGCAACAGGGGGCTAGACTATGGCTACACCTTC
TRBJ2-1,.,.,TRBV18,CASSPRDFAYNEQFF,TGTGCCAGCTCACCAAGGGACTTCGCCTACAATGAGCAGTTCTTC
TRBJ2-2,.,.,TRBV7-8,CASSLRPDSLNTGELFF,TGTGCCAGCAGCTTACGCCCGGACAGCTTGAACACCGGGGAGCTGTTTTTT
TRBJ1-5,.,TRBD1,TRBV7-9,CASSLEIRDRGHQPQHF,TGTGCCAGCAGCTTAGAGATTCGGGACAGGGGCCATCAGCCCCAGCATTTT
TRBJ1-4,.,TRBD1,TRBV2,CASSPGQGDEKLFF,TGTGCCAGCAGTCCGGGACAGGGTGACGAAAAACTGTTTTTT
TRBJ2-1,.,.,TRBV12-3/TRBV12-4,CASSLLYEQFF,TGTGCCAGCAGTTTACTGTATGAGCAGTTCTTC
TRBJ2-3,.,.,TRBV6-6,CASSYSDSTDTQYF,TGTGCCAGCAGTTACTCTGACTCCACAGATACGCAGTATTTT
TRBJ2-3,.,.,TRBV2,CASRPPRGVWEGTDTQYF,TGTGCCAGCAGACCACCCCGGGGTGTTTGGGAGGGCACAGATACGCAGTATTTT
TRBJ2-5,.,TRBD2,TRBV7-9,CASSPQREGRETQYF,TGTGCCAGCAGCCCCCAGCGGGAGGGCAGGGAGACCCAGTACTTC
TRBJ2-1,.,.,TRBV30,CAWSSNNEQFF,TGTGCCTGGAGTTCTAACAATGAGCAGTTCTTC
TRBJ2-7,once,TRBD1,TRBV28,CASSRQGLHEQYF,TGTGCCAGCAGTCGACAGGGGCTGCACGAGCAGTACTTC
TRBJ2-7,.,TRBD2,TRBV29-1,CSVVRLAPYEQYF,TGCAGCGTTGTCCGACTAGCTCCCTACGAGCAGTACTTC
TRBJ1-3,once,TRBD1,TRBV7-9,CASSLTRDSLGNTIYF,TGTGCCAGCAGCTTAACGCGGGACAGCCTTGGAAACACCATATATTTT
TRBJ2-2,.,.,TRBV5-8,CASSLSQVHGELFF,TGTGCCAGCAGCTTGAGTCAGGTCCACGGGGAGCTGTTTTTT
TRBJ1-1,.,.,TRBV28,CASSLEVTEAFF,TGTGCCAGCAGTTTAGAGGTAACTGAAGCTTTCTTT
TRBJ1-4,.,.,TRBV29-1,CSAKGGVATNEKLFF,TGCAGCGCCAAAGGGGGGGTAGCAACTAATGAAAAACTGTTTTTT
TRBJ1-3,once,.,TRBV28,CASSLTGNSGNTIYF,TGTGCCAGCAGTTTAACAGGGAACTCTGGAAACACCATATATTTT
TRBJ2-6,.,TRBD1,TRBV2,CATGDSLSGANVLTF,TGTGCCACCGGGGACAGCCTCTCTGGGGCCAACGTCCTGACTTTC
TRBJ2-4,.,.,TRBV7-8,CASSLWRGGGADIQYF,TGTGCCAGCAGCTTATGGCGTGGGGGGGGCGCGGACATTCAGTACTTC
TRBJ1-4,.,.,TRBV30,CAWSSARAIGEKLFF,TGTGCCTGGAGTTCTGCCAGGGCTATAGGTGAAAAACTGTTTTTT
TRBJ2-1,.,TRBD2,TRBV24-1,CATSLTSVDEQFF,TGTGCCACCAGTTTAACTAGCGTGGATGAGCAGTTCTTC
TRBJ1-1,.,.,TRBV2,CASSRTENTEAFF,TGTGCCAGCAGTAGGACAGAGAACACTGAAGCTTTCTTT
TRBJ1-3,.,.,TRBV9,CASSGDSGNTIYF,TGTGCCAGCAGCGGAGACTCTGGAAACACCATATATTTT